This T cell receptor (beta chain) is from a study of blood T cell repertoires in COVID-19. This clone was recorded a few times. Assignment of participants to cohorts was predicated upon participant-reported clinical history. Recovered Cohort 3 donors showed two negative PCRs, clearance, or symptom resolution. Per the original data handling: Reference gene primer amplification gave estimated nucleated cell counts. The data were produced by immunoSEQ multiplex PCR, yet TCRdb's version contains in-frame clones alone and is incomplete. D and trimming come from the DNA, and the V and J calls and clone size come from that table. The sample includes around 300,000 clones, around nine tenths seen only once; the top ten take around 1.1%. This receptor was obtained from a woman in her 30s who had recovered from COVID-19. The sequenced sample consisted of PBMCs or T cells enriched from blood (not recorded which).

The DNA for the CDR3 is TGTGCCAGCAATGCCGGGGGTTTTTATAGCTCTGGAAACACCATATATTTT. It specifies CASNAGGFYSSGNTIYF. V gene TRBV27 combines with J gene TRBJ1-3, with D possibly matching TRBD1 (5 bases). Trimming removed 7 bases from V and 0 bases from J, with 19 bases in between. This CDR3 spans 17 amino acids. CDR1 is MNHEY, CDR2 SMNVEV, per germline (reference sequence).